The rows below give T cell receptor beta chains drawn from one sample of a study of vaccination and CD4 T cells after COVID-19. From the PCR reads, TCRdb called clonotypes with MiXCR, one entry per CDR3 protein. The profile shows several thousand distinct CDR3 sequences, around two fifths of them singletons. These TCRs' antigens remain unknown. Sequenced input: CD4+ T cells from blood, cultured in vitro. Source of these receptors: a human donor in good health. Both conserved end residues are part of each CDR3. Each record gives: V gene, J gene, D gene, clone size, CDR3 protein, CDR3 DNA. A D gene is named only where the DNA matches it firmly. Clone size is shown for a subset of rows, as once, few, many or a class of expanded clone.

V: TRBV4-1
J: TRBJ1-1
D: NA
size: NA
CDR3: CASSHPTKRPGTEAFF
DNA: TGCGCCAGCAGCCACCCGACAAAACGGCCGGGCACTGAAGCTTTCTTT

V: TRBV29-1
J: TRBJ2-7
D: NA
size: NA
CDR3: CSVEGSGDSYEQYF
DNA: TGCAGCGTTGAAGGGTCAGGTGATTCCTACGAGCAGTACTTC

V: TRBV6-2/TRBV6-3
J: TRBJ1-2
D: TRBD1
size: few
CDR3: CASTTGQGGGYTF
DNA: TGTGCCAGCACTACCGGACAGGGCGGAGGCTACACCTTC

V: TRBV18
J: TRBJ2-7
D: NA
size: NA
CDR3: CASSPPGDLWSYEQYF
DNA: TGTGCCAGCTCACCACCCGGGGACCTTTGGTCCTACGAGCAGTACTTC

V: TRBV20-1
J: TRBJ2-1
D: NA
size: NA
CDR3: CSASLTSGYNEQFF
DNA: TGCAGTGCTAGTCTCACTAGTGGCTACAATGAGCAGTTCTTC

V: TRBV24-1
J: TRBJ2-3
D: NA
size: NA
CDR3: CATSGGVGSDTQYF
DNA: TGTGCCACCAGTGGGGGGGTAGGGTCAGATACGCAGTATTTT

V: TRBV19
J: TRBJ1-2
D: NA
size: few
CDR3: CASSMRGPYGYTF
DNA: TGTGCCAGTAGTATGCGGGGTCCCTATGGCTACACCTTC

V: TRBV19
J: TRBJ1-1
D: TRBD1
size: NA
CDR3: CASTGDRGEAFF
DNA: TGTGCCAGTACCGGGGACAGGGGGGAAGCTTTCTTT

V: TRBV20-1
J: TRBJ1-2
D: NA
size: few
CDR3: CSARYYDRSAYGYTF
DNA: TGCAGTGCTAGATACTATGACAGAAGTGCCTATGGCTACACCTTC

V: TRBV7-9
J: TRBJ1-2
D: NA
size: few
CDR3: CASSLIYRDGYTF
DNA: TGTGCCAGCAGCCTCATTTACAGGGATGGCTACACCTTC

V: TRBV7-9
J: TRBJ2-1
D: TRBD2
size: NA
CDR3: CASSNAATSFNEQFF
DNA: TGTGCCAGCAGCAACGCCGCGACTAGCTTCAATGAGCAGTTCTTC

V: TRBV7-2
J: TRBJ2-1
D: TRBD2
size: once
CDR3: CASSSNPGLAGGGSYNEQFF
DNA: TGTGCCAGCAGCTCAAACCCGGGACTAGCGGGGGGGGGCTCCTACAATGAGCAGTTCTTC

V: TRBV19
J: TRBJ1-4
D: NA
size: once
CDR3: CASSIDNFKAGRGPTNF
DNA: TGTGCCAGTAGTATAGATAATTTTAAGGCAGGGCGCGGACCCACCAATTTT

V: TRBV6-5
J: TRBJ1-5
D: TRBD1
size: few
CDR3: CASSWTGGVYGNQPQHF
DNA: TGTGCCAGCAGTTGGACAGGGGGCGTGTATGGCAATCAGCCCCAGCATTTT

V: TRBV20-1
J: TRBJ2-7
D: TRBD2
size: few
CDR3: CSARDGTSGPYEQYF
DNA: TGCAGTGCTAGAGATGGCACTAGCGGACCCTACGAGCAGTACTTC

V: TRBV6-2/TRBV6-3
J: TRBJ2-2
D: NA
size: few
CDR3: CASSGDSYTGELFF
DNA: TGTGCCAGCAGTGGTGACAGTTACACCGGGGAGCTGTTTTTT

V: TRBV19
J: TRBJ2-3
D: NA
size: few
CDR3: CASRGDTDTQYF
DNA: TGTGCCTCCAGGGGGGACACAGATACGCAGTATTTT

V: TRBV6-4
J: TRBJ1-5
D: TRBD1
size: few
CDR3: CASSPGQGLPQHF
DNA: TGTGCCAGCAGCCCGGGACAGGGTCTCCCCCAGCATTTT

V: TRBV29-1
J: TRBJ1-4
D: TRBD1
size: NA
CDR3: CSAEDRGFEKLFF
DNA: TGCAGCGCCGAGGACAGGGGGTTTGAAAAACTGTTTTTT

V: TRBV2
J: TRBJ1-1
D: TRBD1
size: NA
CDR3: CASSVAGGNTEAFF
DNA: TGTGCCAGCAGTGTTGCAGGGGGAAACACTGAAGCTTTCTTT

V: TRBV12-3/TRBV12-4
J: TRBJ1-5
D: NA
size: once
CDR3: CASSFRQNSNQPQHF
DNA: TGTGCCAGCAGTTTTCGGCAGAATAGCAATCAGCCCCAGCATTTT

V: TRBV3-1
J: TRBJ1-1
D: NA
size: once
CDR3: CASSQGQEYGTEAFF
DNA: TGTGCCAGCAGCCAAGGCCAGGAGTACGGCACTGAAGCTTTCTTT

V: TRBV6-4
J: TRBJ1-1
D: NA
size: few
CDR3: CASSDSSRGTEAFF
DNA: TGTGCCAGCAGTGACTCAAGCAGGGGCACTGAAGCTTTCTTT

V: TRBV4-1
J: TRBJ2-7
D: TRBD1
size: NA
CDR3: CASSPGPWGQGNEQYF
DNA: TGCGCCAGCAGCCCAGGACCGTGGGGACAGGGAAACGAGCAGTACTTC

V: TRBV6-1
J: TRBJ1-5
D: NA
size: few
CDR3: CATYRGPGLDQPQHF
DNA: TGTGCCACCTACCGGGGACCTGGCCTAGATCAGCCCCAGCATTTT

V: TRBV5-8
J: TRBJ1-5
D: NA
size: NA
CDR3: CASIPTPAGDQPQHF
DNA: TGTGCCAGCATCCCGACACCGGCAGGGGATCAGCCCCAGCATTTT

V: TRBV7-9
J: TRBJ2-3
D: NA
size: few
CDR3: CASSPSTDTQYF
DNA: TGTGCCAGCAGCCCCAGCACAGATACGCAGTATTTT

V: TRBV28
J: TRBJ1-6
D: NA
size: NA
CDR3: CASSLGQNRYSPLHF
DNA: TGTGCCAGCAGTTTAGGACAGAACCGTTACTCACCCCTCCACTTT

V: TRBV5-6
J: TRBJ2-5
D: TRBD2
size: NA
CDR3: CASSFGTSGVYRETQYF
DNA: TGTGCCAGCAGCTTCGGGACTAGCGGGGTTTATCGAGAGACCCAGTACTTC

V: TRBV7-2
J: TRBJ2-7
D: TRBD2
size: NA
CDR3: CASSTQGVAGGEQYF
DNA: TGTGCCAGCAGCACCCAGGGGGTAGCGGGAGGCGAGCAGTACTTC

V: TRBV7-8
J: TRBJ2-3
D: NA
size: NA
CDR3: CAAAQGRVTDTQYF
DNA: TGTGCCGCTGCGCAGGGGCGAGTCACAGATACGCAGTATTTT

V: TRBV7-9
J: TRBJ1-5
D: NA
size: few
CDR3: CASSFGQGLSNQPQHF
DNA: TGTGCCAGCAGCTTCGGTCAGGGTTTGAGCAATCAGCCCCAGCATTTT

V: TRBV19
J: TRBJ1-2
D: NA
size: few
CDR3: CASSPTLQGNRAYTF
DNA: TGTGCCAGTAGTCCCACTCTTCAGGGAAATAGGGCATACACCTTC

V: TRBV19
J: TRBJ1-2
D: TRBD1
size: few
CDR3: CASTPYLSTGGKGYTF
DNA: TGTGCCAGTACTCCCTACCTAAGTACAGGGGGTAAGGGCTACACCTTC

V: TRBV5-1
J: TRBJ2-7
D: TRBD1
size: NA
CDR3: CASSPGQGTLEQYF
DNA: TGCGCCAGCAGCCCGGGACAGGGTACCCTCGAGCAGTACTTC